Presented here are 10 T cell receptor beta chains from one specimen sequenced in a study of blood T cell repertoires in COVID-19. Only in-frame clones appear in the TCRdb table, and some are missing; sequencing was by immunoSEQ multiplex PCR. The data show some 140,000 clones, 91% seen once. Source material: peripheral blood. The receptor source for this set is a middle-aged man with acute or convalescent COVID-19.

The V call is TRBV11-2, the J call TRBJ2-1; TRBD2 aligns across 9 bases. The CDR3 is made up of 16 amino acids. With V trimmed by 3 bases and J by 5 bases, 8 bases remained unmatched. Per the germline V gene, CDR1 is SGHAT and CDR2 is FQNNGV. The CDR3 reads CASSFRRGGSHNEQFF. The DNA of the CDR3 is TGTGCCAGCAGCTTCCGGCGGGGGGGCAGTCACAATGAGCAGTTCTTC.

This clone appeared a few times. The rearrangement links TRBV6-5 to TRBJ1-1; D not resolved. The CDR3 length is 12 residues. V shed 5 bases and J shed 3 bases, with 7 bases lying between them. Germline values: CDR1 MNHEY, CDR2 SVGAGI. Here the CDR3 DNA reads TGTGCCAGCAGTCGGCGGGACACTGAAGCTTTCTTT. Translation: CASSRRDTEAFF.

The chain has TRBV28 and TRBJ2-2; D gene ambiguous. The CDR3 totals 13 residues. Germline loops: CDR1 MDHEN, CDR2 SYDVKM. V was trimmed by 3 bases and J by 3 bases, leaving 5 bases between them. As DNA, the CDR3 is TGTGCCAGCAGTTTCTCGGACACCGGGGAGCTGTTTTTT. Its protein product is CASSFSDTGELFF. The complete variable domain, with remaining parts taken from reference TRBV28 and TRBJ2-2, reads DVKVTQSSRYLVKRTGEKVFLECVQDMDHENMFWYRQDPGLGLRLIYFSYDVKMKEKGDIPEGYSVSREKKERFSLILESASTNQTSMYLCASSFSDTGELFFGEGSRLTVL.

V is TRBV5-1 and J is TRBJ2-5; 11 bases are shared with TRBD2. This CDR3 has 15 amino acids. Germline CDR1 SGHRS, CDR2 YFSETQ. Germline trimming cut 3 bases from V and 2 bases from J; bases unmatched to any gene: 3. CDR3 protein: CASSSIAGGQETQYF. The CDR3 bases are TGCGCCAGCAGCTCAATAGCGGGAGGGCAAGAGACCCAGTACTTC.

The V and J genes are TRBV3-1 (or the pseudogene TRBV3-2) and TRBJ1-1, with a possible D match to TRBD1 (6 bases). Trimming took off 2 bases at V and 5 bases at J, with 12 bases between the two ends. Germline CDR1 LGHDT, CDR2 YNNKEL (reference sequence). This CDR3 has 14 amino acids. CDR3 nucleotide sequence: TGTGCCAGCAGCCAACAGGGGTATATGACTGAAGCTTTCTTT. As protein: CASSQQGYMTEAFF.

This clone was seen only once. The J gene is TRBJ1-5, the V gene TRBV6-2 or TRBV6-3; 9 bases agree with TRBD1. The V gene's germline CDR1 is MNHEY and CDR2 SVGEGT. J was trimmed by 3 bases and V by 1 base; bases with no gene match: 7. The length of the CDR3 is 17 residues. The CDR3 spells CASSYWGTGRTNQPQHF. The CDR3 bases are TGTGCCAGCAGTTACTGGGGGACAGGGCGGACCAATCAGCCCCAGCATTTT.

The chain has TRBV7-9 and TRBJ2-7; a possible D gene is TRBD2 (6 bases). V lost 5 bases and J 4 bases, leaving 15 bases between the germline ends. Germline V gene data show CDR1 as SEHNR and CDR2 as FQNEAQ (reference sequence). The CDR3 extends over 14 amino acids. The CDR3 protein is CASSPVEGRYEQYF. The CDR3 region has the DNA TGTGCCAGCAGCCCTGTGGAGGGGAGGTACGAGCAGTACTTC. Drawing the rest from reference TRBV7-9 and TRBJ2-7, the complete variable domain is DTGVSQNPRHKITKRGQNVTFRCDPISEHNRLYWYRQTLGQGPEFLTYFQNEAQLEKSRLLSDRFSAERPKGSFSTLEIQRTEQGDSAMYLCASSPVEGRYEQYFGPGTRLTVT.

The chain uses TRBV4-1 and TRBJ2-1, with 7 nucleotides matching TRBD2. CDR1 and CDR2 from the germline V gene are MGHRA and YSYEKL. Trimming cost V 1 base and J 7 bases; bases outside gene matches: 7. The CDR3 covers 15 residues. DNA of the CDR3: TGCGCCAGCAGCCAAGTAACTAGCGTTAATAATGAGCAGTTCTTC. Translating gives CASSQVTSVNNEQFF.

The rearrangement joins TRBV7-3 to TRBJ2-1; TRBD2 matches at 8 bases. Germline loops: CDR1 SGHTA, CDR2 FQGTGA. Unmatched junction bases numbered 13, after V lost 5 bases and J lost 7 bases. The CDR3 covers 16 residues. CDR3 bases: TGTGCCAGCAGCCAATGGGGCGGGGGGCCGGTTAATGAGCAGTTCTTC. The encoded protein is CASSQWGGGPVNEQFF.

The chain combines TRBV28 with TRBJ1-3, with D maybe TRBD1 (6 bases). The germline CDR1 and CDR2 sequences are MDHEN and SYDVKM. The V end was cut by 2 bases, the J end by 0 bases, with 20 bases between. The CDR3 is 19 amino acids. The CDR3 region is CASSLTGWHVILSGNTIYF. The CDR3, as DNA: TGTGCCAGCAGTTTAACAGGGTGGCATGTTATACTCTCTGGAAACACCATATATTTT.